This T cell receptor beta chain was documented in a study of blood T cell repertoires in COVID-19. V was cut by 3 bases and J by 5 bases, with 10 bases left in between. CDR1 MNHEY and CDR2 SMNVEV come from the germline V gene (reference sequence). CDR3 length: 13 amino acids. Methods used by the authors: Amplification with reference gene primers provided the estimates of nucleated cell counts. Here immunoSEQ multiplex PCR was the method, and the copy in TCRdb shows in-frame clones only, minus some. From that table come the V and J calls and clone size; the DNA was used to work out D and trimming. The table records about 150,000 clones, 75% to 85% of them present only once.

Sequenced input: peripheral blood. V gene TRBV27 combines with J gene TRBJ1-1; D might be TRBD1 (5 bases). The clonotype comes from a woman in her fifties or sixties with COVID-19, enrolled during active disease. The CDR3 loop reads CASSFRGGTEAFF. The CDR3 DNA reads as TGTGCCAGCAGTTTTCGCGGGGGAACTGAAGCTTTCTTT.